This T cell receptor beta chain originates from a study of blood T cell repertoires in COVID-19. V dropped 0 bases and J dropped 11; count of bases not matched to a gene: 4. The CDR3 consists of 15 residues. Germline CDR1 reads MGHRA; CDR2 reads YSYEKL. Profiled with immunoSEQ multiplex PCR; TCRdb holds only in-frame clones, not every one. The table records about 62,000 clones, around 86% of them present only once. This sequence was found in a woman older than 75 with acute or convalescent COVID-19. Sequencing input: peripheral blood. V usage is TRBV4-1 and J usage is TRBJ2-1; 13 bases line up with TRBD2. The CDR3 sequence is CASSQERLAGGKQFF. CDR3 nucleotide sequence: TGCGCCAGCAGCCAAGAGAGACTAGCGGGGGGAAAGCAGTTCTTC.